The 19 T cell receptor beta chains listed next were all sequenced from one sample in a study of memory CD4+ T cells and cytomegalovirus serostatus. Here immunoSEQ multiplex PCR was the method, and the copy in TCRdb shows in-frame clones only, minus some. The sample includes around 53,000 clones, over 70% of them seen just once. The sort gate was single viable CD3+CD4+CD8-CD45RO+ cells for memory CD4+ T cells. Sequences were obtained from memory CD4+ T cells from blood. The source is an adult in good health and CMV-seropositive.

This clone was seen only once. The chain joins TRBV18 to TRBJ2-7; 7 nucleotides line up with TRBD2. The germline gives CDR1 KGHSH, CDR2 LQKENI. Losses at the gene ends were 4 bases for V and 3 bases for J; bases not matched to a gene: 3. The CDR3 is made up of 13 amino acids. This chain's CDR3 is CASSLTGGYEQYF. In DNA form, the CDR3 reads TGTGCCAGCTCACTAACGGGGGGCTACGAGCAGTACTTC.

The chain carries TRBV4-1 and TRBJ2-1; 9 bases fit TRBD2. Germline lookup yields CDR1 MGHRA and CDR2 YSYEKL. V gave up 2 bases and J gave up 4 bases; unmatched junction bases: 9. The CDR3 is made up of 17 amino acids. For the CDR3, the DNA is TGCGCCAGCAGCCAAAGGTGGCCCACTAGCGGGTACAATGAGCAGTTCTTC. Translating it yields CASSQRWPTSGYNEQFF.

The V gene is TRBV19, the J gene TRBJ2-1, with D tentatively TRBD2 (5 bases). The length of the CDR3 is 16 residues. Germline assignment: CDR1 LNHDA and CDR2 SQIVND (reference sequence). Trimming pared 4 bases from V and 5 bases from J, leaving 18 bases between. DNA for the CDR3: TGTGCCAGTAGTACTCTCGGAGCTAGCCCCCACAATGAGCAGTTCTTC. This sequence encodes CASSTLGASPHNEQFF.

This clone came up once. The chain links TRBV7-2 to TRBJ2-2; the D gene is possibly TRBD2 (5 bases). Per the germline V gene, CDR1 is SGHTA and CDR2 is FQGNSA. The CDR3 length is 15 residues. V shed 2 bases and J shed 7 bases, with 14 bases lying between them. This chain's CDR3 is CASSLLYGEDGELFF. In nucleotides, the CDR3 is TGTGCCAGCAGCTTATTGTACGGGGAAGACGGGGAGCTGTTTTTT.

This chain uses TRBV28 with TRBJ1-4; no clear D gene. The CDR3 has 12 amino acids. Germline CDR1 and CDR2: MDHEN and SYDVKM. The germline V and J ends were trimmed by 6 bases and 5 bases, with 7 bases remaining between them. CDR3 nucleotides: TGTGCCAGCAGCACCTCGAATGAAAAACTGTTTTTT. Encoded protein: CASSTSNEKLFF.

This chain connects TRBV6-5 to TRBJ1-4, with TRBD1 as a possible D gene (6 bases). The V end lost 6 bases, the J end lost 0 bases, and 11 bases lay between the germline ends. The CDR3 covers 15 residues. The germline V gene encodes CDR1 MNHEY and CDR2 SVGAGI. CDR3: CASSPGQSTNEKLFF. DNA of the CDR3: TGTGCCAGCAGCCCGGGACAATCAACTAATGAAAAACTGTTTTTT.

This clone appeared once. V gene TRBV5-4 combines with J gene TRBJ2-1; D uncertain. The CDR3 runs to 13 residues. Germline V lookup: CDR1 SGHNT, CDR2 YYREEE (reference sequence). Trimming took off 0 bases at V and 8 bases at J, with 9 bases between the two ends. The CDR3 coding sequence is TGTGCCAGCAGCTTGGTGGGGTCCCATGAGCAGTTCTTC. Amino acid sequence: CASSLVGSHEQFF. Full variable domain (missing parts from reference TRBV5-4 and TRBJ2-1): ETGVTQSPTHLIKTRGQQVTLRCSSQSGHNTVSWYQQALGQGPQFIFQYYREEENGRGNFPPRFSGLQFPNYSSELNVNALELDDSALYLCASSLVGSHEQFFGPGTRLTVL.

This chain joins TRBV5-1 and TRBJ2-3, with 9 nucleotides matching TRBD2. Germline assignment: CDR1 SGHRS and CDR2 YFSETQ. This CDR3 is built from 14 residues. J lost 3 bases, V lost 3 bases, and 2 bases had no gene match. The DNA for the CDR3 is TGCGCCAGCAGCTCTCTAGCGGGAACAGATACGCAGTATTTT. Translating gives CASSSLAGTDTQYF.

The chain has TRBV29-1 and TRBJ2-1, with 9 bases aligning to TRBD1. Germline V CDR1 and CDR2: SQVTM, ANQGSEA. The trim removed 4 bases at V and 5 bases at J, leaving 3 bases unmatched. The CDR3 is made up of 13 amino acids. The CDR3 DNA is TGCAGCGTTGCTCGGGACAGGGACAATGAGCAGTTCTTC. Amino acid sequence: CSVARDRDNEQFF.

This clone was seen once. The V call is TRBV11-1, the J call TRBJ2-1; the D gene is possibly TRBD2 (5 bases). Germline V gene data show CDR1 as SGHAT and CDR2 as FQDESV (reference sequence). There are 14 residues in the CDR3. With 7 bases removed from V and 9 bases from J, the gap between germline ends came to 19 bases. The CDR3 DNA follows: TGTGCCAGCACCCCTACCCGGGGTTTAAGTGAGCAGTTCTTC. Encoded protein: CASTPTRGLSEQFF.

There are a few counts of this clone. J is TRBJ1-3 and V is TRBV19; 7 bases map to TRBD1. J lost 0 bases, V lost 5 bases, and 7 bases had no gene match. The CDR3 has 16 amino acids. The germline CDR1 and CDR2 sequences are LNHDA and SQIVND (reference sequence). CDR3 nucleotides: TGTGCCAGTAGTGTGGGACAGTCCAACTCTGGAAACACCATATATTTT. Translated, it gives CASSVGQSNSGNTIYF.

This clone has just a few counts. The J gene is TRBJ2-3, the V gene TRBV28; 9 nucleotides line up with TRBD1. The CDR3 consists of 15 residues. The germline gives CDR1 MDHEN, CDR2 SYDVKM. Trimming cost V 5 bases and J 3 bases; bases outside gene matches: 6. In nucleotides, the CDR3 is TGTGCCAGCAGTCAGAGACAGGGGGGAACAGATACGCAGTATTTT. It translates to CASSQRQGGTDTQYF.

The V call is TRBV7-2, the J call TRBJ2-7; D not resolved. V dropped 5 bases and J dropped 7 bases, with 18 bases sitting between them. This CDR3 is built from 14 residues. Germline CDR1 is SGHTA and CDR2 is FQGNSA. The CDR3 DNA is TGTGCCAGCAGCAGAGACGCCCCGTTGGAGGAGCAGTACTTC. It is translated as CASSRDAPLEEQYF.

The chain has TRBV10-3 and TRBJ1-1; no reliable D call. The V end was cut by 6 bases, the J end by 0 bases, with 11 bases between. Per germline, CDR1 ENHRY and CDR2 SYGVKD. The CDR3 has 14 residues. CDR3 sequence: CAISRSALNTEAFF. In nucleotides, the CDR3 is TGTGCCATCAGCCGGTCGGCGTTGAACACTGAAGCTTTCTTT.

The genes are TRBV19 and TRBJ2-2; D unresolved. Trimming removed 3 bases at V and 5 bases at J, with 7 bases between. The CDR3 consists of 13 residues. Germline V gene sequence: CDR1 LNHDA, CDR2 SQIVND (reference sequence). CDR3 region: CASSMRGTGELFF. The CDR3 DNA follows: TGTGCCAGTAGTATGAGAGGAACCGGGGAGCTGTTTTTT.

The rearrangement joins TRBV18 to TRBJ2-7, with D possibly TRBD2 on 6 matching bases. The CDR3 is made up of 13 amino acids. Germline lookup yields CDR1 KGHSH and CDR2 LQKENI. The V end lost 2 bases, the J end lost 3 bases, and 8 bases lay between the germline ends. The CDR3 here is CASSPGTGYEQYF. The CDR3 nucleotides read TGTGCCAGCTCACCAGGGACTGGCTACGAGCAGTACTTC.

CDR3 protein: CASIPRLAGDEQYF. The CDR3, as DNA: TGTGCCAGCATTCCAAGACTAGCGGGAGACGAGCAGTACTTC. This chain connects TRBV2 to TRBJ2-7; 12 nucleotides agree with TRBD2. Germline CDR1 SNHLY, CDR2 FYNNEI. The CDR3 loop spans 14 amino acids. V shed 7 bases and J 5 bases; nucleotides not matched to a gene: 6.

The chain employs TRBV2 and TRBJ2-4; 8 bases are a match to TRBD1. Trimming at V came to 3 bases and at J to 1 base, leaving 5 bases not matched to a gene. The germline CDR1 and CDR2 sequences are SNHLY and FYNNEI. The CDR3 sequence is 16 residues long. CDR3 DNA sequence: TGTGCCAGCAGTGAGGACAGGGTGAAGGCCAAAAACATTCAGTACTTC. Residues: CASSEDRVKAKNIQYF.

The chain links TRBV7-9 to TRBJ1-1, with 8 bases lining up with TRBD1. V shed 6 bases and J 1 base; nucleotides not matched to a gene: 7. The CDR3 totals 15 residues. Germline CDR1 and CDR2: SEHNR and FQNEAQ (reference sequence). CDR3 amino acids: CASSFQGAGNTEAFF. The DNA of the CDR3 is TGTGCCAGCAGTTTCCAGGGGGCTGGGAACACTGAAGCTTTCTTT.